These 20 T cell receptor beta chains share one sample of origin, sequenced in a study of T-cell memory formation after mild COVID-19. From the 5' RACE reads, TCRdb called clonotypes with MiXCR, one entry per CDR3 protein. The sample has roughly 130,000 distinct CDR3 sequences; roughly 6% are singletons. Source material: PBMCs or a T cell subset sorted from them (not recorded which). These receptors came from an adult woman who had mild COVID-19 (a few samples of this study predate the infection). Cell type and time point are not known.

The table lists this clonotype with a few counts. This CDR3 reads CASPTKTGVGYSNQPQHF. CDR3 DNA: TGTGCCAGCCCTACTAAGACAGGGGTCGGGTATAGCAATCAGCCCCAGCATTTT. The chain uses TRBV3-1 and TRBJ1-5; 8 bases line up with TRBD1. This CDR3 has 18 amino acids. CDR1 LGHDT and CDR2 YNNKEL come from the germline V gene (reference sequence). The J segment lost 0 bases and the V segment lost 8 bases, leaving 15 bases of the junction unmatched. Full variable domain (remainder filled in from reference TRBV3-1 and TRBJ1-5): DTAVSQTPKYLVTQMGNDKSIKCEQNLGHDTMYWYKQDSKKFLKIMFSYNNKELIINETVPNRFSPKSPDKAHLNLHINSLELGDSAVYFCASPTKTGVGYSNQPQHFGDGTRLSIL.

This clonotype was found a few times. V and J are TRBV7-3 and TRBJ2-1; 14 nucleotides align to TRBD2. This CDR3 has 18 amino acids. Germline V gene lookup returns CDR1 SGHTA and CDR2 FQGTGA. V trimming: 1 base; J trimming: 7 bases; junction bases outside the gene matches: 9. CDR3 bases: TGTGCCAGCAGCTTAAGGGCCCCGACTAGCGGGAGGGTGAATGAGCAGTTCTTC. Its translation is CASSLRAPTSGRVNEQFF.

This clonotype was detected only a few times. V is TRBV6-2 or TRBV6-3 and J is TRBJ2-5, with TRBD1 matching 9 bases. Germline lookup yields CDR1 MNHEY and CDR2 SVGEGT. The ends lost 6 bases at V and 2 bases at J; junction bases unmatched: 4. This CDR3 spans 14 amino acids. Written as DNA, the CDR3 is TGTGCCAGCAGAAGGACAGGGGCGCAAGAGACCCAGTACTTC. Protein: CASRRTGAQETQYF.

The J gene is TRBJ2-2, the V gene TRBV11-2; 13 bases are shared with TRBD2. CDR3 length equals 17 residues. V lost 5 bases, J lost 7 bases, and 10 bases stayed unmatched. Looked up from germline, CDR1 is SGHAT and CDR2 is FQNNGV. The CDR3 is CASSLGTSGTRSGELFF. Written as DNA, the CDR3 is TGTGCCAGCAGCCTAGGGACTAGCGGGACCAGGAGCGGGGAGCTGTTTTTT.

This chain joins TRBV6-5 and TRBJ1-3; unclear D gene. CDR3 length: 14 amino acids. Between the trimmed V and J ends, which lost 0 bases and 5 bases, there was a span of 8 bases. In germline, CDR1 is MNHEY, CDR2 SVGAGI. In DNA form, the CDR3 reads TGTGCCAGCAGTTACTCCGCAGCCAGAAACACCATATATTTT. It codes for CASSYSAARNTIYF.

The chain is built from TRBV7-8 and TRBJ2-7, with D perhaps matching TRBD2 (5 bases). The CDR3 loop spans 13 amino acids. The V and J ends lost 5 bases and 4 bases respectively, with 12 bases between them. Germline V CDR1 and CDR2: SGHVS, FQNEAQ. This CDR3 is CASSRPDLYEQYF. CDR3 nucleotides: TGTGCCAGCAGCCGCCCGGACTTATACGAGCAGTACTTC.

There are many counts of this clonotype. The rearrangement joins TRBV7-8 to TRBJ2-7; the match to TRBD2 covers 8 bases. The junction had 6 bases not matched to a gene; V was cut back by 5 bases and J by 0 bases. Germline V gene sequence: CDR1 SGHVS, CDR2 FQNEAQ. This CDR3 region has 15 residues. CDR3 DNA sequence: TGTGCCAGCAGCCCTTTAGCGGGGAGCTCCTACGAGCAGTACTTC. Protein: CASSPLAGSSYEQYF.

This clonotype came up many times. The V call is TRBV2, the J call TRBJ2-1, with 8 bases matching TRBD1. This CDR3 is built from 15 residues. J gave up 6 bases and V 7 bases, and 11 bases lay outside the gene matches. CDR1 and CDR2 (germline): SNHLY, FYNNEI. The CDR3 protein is CASTVRTGGGNEQFF. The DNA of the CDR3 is TGTGCCAGCACTGTAAGAACAGGGGGTGGCAATGAGCAGTTCTTC.

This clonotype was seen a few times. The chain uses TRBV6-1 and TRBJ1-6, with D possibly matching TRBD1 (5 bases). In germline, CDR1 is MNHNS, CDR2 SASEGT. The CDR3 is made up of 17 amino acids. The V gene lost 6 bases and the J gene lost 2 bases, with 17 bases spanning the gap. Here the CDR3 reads CASRPEGAGTYNSPLHF. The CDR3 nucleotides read TGTGCCAGCAGACCAGAGGGCGCAGGGACCTATAATTCACCCCTCCACTTT.

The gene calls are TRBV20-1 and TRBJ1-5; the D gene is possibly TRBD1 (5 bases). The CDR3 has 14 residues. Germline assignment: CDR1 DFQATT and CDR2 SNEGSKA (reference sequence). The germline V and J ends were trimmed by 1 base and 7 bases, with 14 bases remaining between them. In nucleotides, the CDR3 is TGCAGTGCTAGAGCGGCAGGGCCTGGGCAGCCCCAGCATTTT. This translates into CSARAAGPGQPQHF.

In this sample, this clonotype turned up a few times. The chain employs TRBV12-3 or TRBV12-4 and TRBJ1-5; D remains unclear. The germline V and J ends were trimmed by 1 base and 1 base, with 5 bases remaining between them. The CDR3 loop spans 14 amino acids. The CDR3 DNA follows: TGTGCCAGCAGTTTAGGCCCGAGCAATCAGCCCCAGCATTTT. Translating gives CASSLGPSNQPQHF.

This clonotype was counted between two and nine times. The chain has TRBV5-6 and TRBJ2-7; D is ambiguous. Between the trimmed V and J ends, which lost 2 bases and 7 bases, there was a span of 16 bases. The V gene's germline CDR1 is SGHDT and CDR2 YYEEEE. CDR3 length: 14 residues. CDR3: CASSFGRSSLEQYF. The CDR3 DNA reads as TGTGCCAGCAGCTTTGGACGGTCTTCATTAGAGCAGTACTTC.

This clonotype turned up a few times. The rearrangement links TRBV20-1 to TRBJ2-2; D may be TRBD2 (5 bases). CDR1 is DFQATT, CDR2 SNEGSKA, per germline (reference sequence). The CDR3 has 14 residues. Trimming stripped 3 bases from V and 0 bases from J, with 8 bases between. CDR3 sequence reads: CSARKLANTGELFF. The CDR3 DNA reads TGCAGTGCTAGGAAACTAGCGAACACCGGGGAGCTGTTTTTT.

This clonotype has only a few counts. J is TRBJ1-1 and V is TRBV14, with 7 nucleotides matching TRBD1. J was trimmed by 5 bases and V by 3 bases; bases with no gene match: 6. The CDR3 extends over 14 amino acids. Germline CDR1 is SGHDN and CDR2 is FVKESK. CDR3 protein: CASSHKGARTEAFF. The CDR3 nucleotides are TGTGCCAGCAGCCATAAGGGGGCGCGAACTGAAGCTTTCTTT.

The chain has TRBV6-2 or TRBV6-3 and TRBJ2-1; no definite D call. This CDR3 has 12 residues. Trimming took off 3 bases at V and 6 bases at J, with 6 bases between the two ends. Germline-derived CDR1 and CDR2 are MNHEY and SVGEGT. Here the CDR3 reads CASSYGFNEQFF. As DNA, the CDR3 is TGTGCCAGCAGTTATGGGTTCAATGAGCAGTTCTTC.

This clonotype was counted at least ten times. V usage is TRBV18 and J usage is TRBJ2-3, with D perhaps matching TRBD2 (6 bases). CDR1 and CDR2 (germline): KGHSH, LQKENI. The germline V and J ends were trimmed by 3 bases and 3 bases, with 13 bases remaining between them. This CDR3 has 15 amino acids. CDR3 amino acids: CASSPPGASTDTQYF. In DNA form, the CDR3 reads TGTGCCAGCTCACCTCCGGGAGCGTCAACAGATACGCAGTATTTT.

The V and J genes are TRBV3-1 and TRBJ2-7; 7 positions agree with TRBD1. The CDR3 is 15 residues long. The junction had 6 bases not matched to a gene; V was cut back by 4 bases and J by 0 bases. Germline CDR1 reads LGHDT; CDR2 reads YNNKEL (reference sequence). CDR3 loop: CASSPRQGFSYEQYF. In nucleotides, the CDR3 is TGTGCCAGCAGCCCTCGACAGGGTTTCTCCTACGAGCAGTACTTC.

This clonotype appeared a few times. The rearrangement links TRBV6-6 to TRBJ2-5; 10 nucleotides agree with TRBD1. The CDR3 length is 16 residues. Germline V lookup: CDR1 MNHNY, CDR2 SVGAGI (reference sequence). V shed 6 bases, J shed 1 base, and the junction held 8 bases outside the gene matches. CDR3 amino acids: CASSRRDRGRQETQYF. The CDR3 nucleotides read TGTGCCAGCAGCCGCAGGGACAGGGGCCGCCAAGAGACCCAGTACTTC.

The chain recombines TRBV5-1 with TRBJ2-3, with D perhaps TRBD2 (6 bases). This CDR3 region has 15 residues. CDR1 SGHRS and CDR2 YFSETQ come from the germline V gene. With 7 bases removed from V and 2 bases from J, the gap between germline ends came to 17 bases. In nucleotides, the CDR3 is TGCGCCAGCGCTTTTGGGACTCCCTCCACAGATACGCAGTATTTT. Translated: CASAFGTPSTDTQYF.

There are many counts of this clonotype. The CDR3 bases are TGTGCCAGCAGGCCCTACGGAAGCCCCAATCTACTCGAGCAGTACTTC. Translation: CASRPYGSPNLLEQYF. The chain uses TRBV6-2 or TRBV6-3 and TRBJ2-7, with D hard to call. The V gene lost 6 bases and the J gene lost 6 bases, with 24 bases spanning the gap. Germline CDR1 and CDR2: MNHEY and SVGEGT. There are 16 residues in the CDR3.